This T cell receptor (beta chain) stems from a study of blood T cell repertoires in COVID-19. Whole-study context: Whether acute or convalescent, the COVID-19 samples came from the United States, Italy and Spain. Sources were T cells, B-cell-depleted T cells, or PBMCs; the material itself was cDNA or gDNA.

The germline V gene encodes CDR1 SGHAT and CDR2 FQNNGV. After removal of 3 bases from V and 8 bases from J, the junction contained 6 bases not matched to a gene. The length of the CDR3 is 14 residues. In the original workflow: Counts of nucleated cells, estimated from reference gene primer amplification, were obtained. TCRdb keeps only in-frame clones here, not all; method: immunoSEQ multiplex PCR. The DNA gave D and trimming, while V, J and clone size come from that table. This sample carries under 250,000 clones, around 83% of them seen once, and the ten largest clones take 8.6%. This clonotype was sampled from a man aged 40-49 years with active or convalescent COVID-19. Material for sequencing was peripheral blood. The chain employs TRBV11-2 and TRBJ1-4; 7 bases agree with TRBD1. The CDR3 nucleotides are TGTGCCAGCAGCTTGAGGGAACAGGGGGAAAAACTGTTTTTT. Its translation: CASSLREQGEKLFF. The whole variable domain, filled in from reference TRBV11-2 and TRBJ1-4, reads EAGVAQSPRYKIIEKRQSVAFWCNPISGHATLYWYQQILGQGPKLLIQFQNNGVVDDSQLPKDRFSAERLKGVDSTLKIQPAKLEDSAVYLCASSLREQGEKLFFGSGTQLSVL.